This T cell receptor beta chain was recovered during a study of blood T cell repertoires in COVID-19. V was pared by 0 bases and J by 3 bases, with 12 bases of the junction left unmatched. The CDR3 is 19 residues long. The germline V gene has CDR1 SGDLS and CDR2 YYNGEE. Profiling relied on immunoSEQ multiplex PCR, and the TCRdb table lists in-frame clones only, not all of them. Altogether about 160,000 clones are present, around 81% being singletons, with the ten largest covering 11%. This chain connects TRBV9 to TRBJ2-5; 12 nucleotides line up with TRBD2. This clonotype was sampled from a man between 60 and 75 years old with active or convalescent COVID-19. Material for sequencing was peripheral blood. CDR3 bases: TGTGCCAGCAGCGTAGGCATGGCTAGCGGGAGGGCCAGGGAAGAGACCCAGTACTTC. Its translation: CASSVGMASGRAREETQYF. Full variable domain (missing parts from reference TRBV9 and TRBJ2-5): DSGVTQTPKHLITATGQRVTLRCSPRSGDLSVYWYQQSLDQGLQFLIQYYNGEERAKGNILERFSAQQFPDLHSELNLSSLELGDSALYFCASSVGMASGRAREETQYFGPGTRLLVL.